Listed below are T cell receptor beta chains from one sample, sequenced in a study of blood T cell repertoires in COVID-19. Clones were sequenced by immunoSEQ multiplex PCR, and TCRdb holds only the in-frame ones, with some missing. The sample holds some 200,000 clones; around nine tenths are singletons and the top ten take around 3.3%. The material sequenced was peripheral blood. The source of these receptors is a man in his 70s with acute or convalescent COVID-19. CDR3s include the opening cysteine and the closing phenylalanine or tryptophan. D genes are given only for firm matches. Some rows have no size entry. The others give once, few or many, or a class for an expanded clone.

cdr3_nt: TGCGCCAGCAGCTTACTAGCGGGGGGAAACGGGGAGCTGTTTTTT
cdr3_aa: CASSLLAGGNGELFF
clone_size: .
v_call: TRBV5-1
j_call: TRBJ2-2
d_call: TRBD2

cdr3_nt: TGCGCCACCCTGTCGTCTAATGAGAATCAGCCCCAGCATTTT
cdr3_aa: CATLSSNENQPQHF
clone_size: .
v_call: TRBV10-2
j_call: TRBJ1-5
d_call: .

cdr3_nt: TGTGCCAGCAGCTTAGCTCGGACAGGGAACGACAATGAGCAGTTCTTC
cdr3_aa: CASSLARTGNDNEQFF
clone_size: .
v_call: TRBV7-8
j_call: TRBJ2-1
d_call: TRBD1

cdr3_nt: TGTGCCAGCAGCTTGGTAGGGGGAGCCCCGGATACGCAGTATTTT
cdr3_aa: CASSLVGGAPDTQYF
clone_size: .
v_call: TRBV5-6
j_call: TRBJ2-3
d_call: .

cdr3_nt: TGTGCCAGCAGTTTAGAACTAGCGGGAGCCTACGAGCAGTACTTC
cdr3_aa: CASSLELAGAYEQYF
clone_size: .
v_call: TRBV27
j_call: TRBJ2-7
d_call: TRBD2

cdr3_nt: TGTGCCAGCAGTGAATTGGAGGGACAGCGTGAAGCTTTCTTT
cdr3_aa: CASSELEGQREAFF
clone_size: .
v_call: TRBV2
j_call: TRBJ1-1
d_call: TRBD1

cdr3_nt: TGTGCCACCAGTGATTTTGGAGGGGCTGGGGCCAACGTCCTGACTTTC
cdr3_aa: CATSDFGGAGANVLTF
clone_size: once
v_call: TRBV24-1
j_call: TRBJ2-6
d_call: .

cdr3_nt: TGCAGCGTCCCATCGGGAGGGGGCGACGAGACCCAGTACTTC
cdr3_aa: CSVPSGGGDETQYF
clone_size: few
v_call: TRBV29-1
j_call: TRBJ2-5
d_call: .

cdr3_nt: TGTGCCAGCAGTTACGACAGGACCCCAGGGCAGCCCCAGCATTTT
cdr3_aa: CASSYDRTPGQPQHF
clone_size: .
v_call: TRBV6-5
j_call: TRBJ1-5
d_call: .

cdr3_nt: TGTGCCAGCAGTTCTATGGGGGGGACAGGGTTCTACAATGAGCAGTTCTTC
cdr3_aa: CASSSMGGTGFYNEQFF
clone_size: .
v_call: TRBV28
j_call: TRBJ2-1
d_call: TRBD1

cdr3_nt: TGCGCCAGCAGCTTGGGACTAGCGGGGGGCCAGGATGAGCAGTTCTTC
cdr3_aa: CASSLGLAGGQDEQFF
clone_size: .
v_call: TRBV5-1
j_call: TRBJ2-1
d_call: TRBD2

cdr3_nt: TGCGCCAGCAGCCCGCAGGTTAATTCACCCCTCCACTTT
cdr3_aa: CASSPQVNSPLHF
clone_size: .
v_call: TRBV5-1
j_call: TRBJ1-6
d_call: .

cdr3_nt: TGTGCCAGCAGTGAAGGGACAGGGTCTAAGCCCACCTTC
cdr3_aa: CASSEGTGSKPTF
clone_size: .
v_call: TRBV6-4
j_call: TRBJ1-2
d_call: TRBD1

cdr3_nt: TGCGCCAGCAGCTTGGGGTCCAGGGTTTTGGAGACCCAGTACTTC
cdr3_aa: CASSLGSRVLETQYF
clone_size: .
v_call: TRBV5-1
j_call: TRBJ2-5
d_call: .

cdr3_nt: TGCAGCGCCCTTAGGGACATTTCTCCGGAAGAGACCCAGTACTTC
cdr3_aa: CSALRDISPEETQYF
clone_size: .
v_call: TRBV29-1
j_call: TRBJ2-5
d_call: .

cdr3_nt: TGTGCCATCAGTGAGTCGCCAGAAATGAACACTGAAGCTTTCTTT
cdr3_aa: CAISESPEMNTEAFF
clone_size: .
v_call: TRBV10-3
j_call: TRBJ1-1
d_call: .

cdr3_nt: TGTGCCAGCTCAACCTACAGGGGGGGAGGCGAGCAGTACTTC
cdr3_aa: CASSTYRGGGEQYF
clone_size: .
v_call: TRBV18
j_call: TRBJ2-7
d_call: .

cdr3_nt: TGTGCCAGCAGCCCCCGTCCCCCCCCGGGGGAGACCCAGTACTTC
cdr3_aa: CASSPRPPPGETQYF
clone_size: .
v_call: TRBV3-1/TRBV3-2
j_call: TRBJ2-5
d_call: .

cdr3_nt: TGTGCCAGCAGCTTGGCCGGGGGATATAGCAATCAGCCCCAGCATTTT
cdr3_aa: CASSLAGGYSNQPQHF
clone_size: .
v_call: TRBV5-5
j_call: TRBJ1-5
d_call: .

cdr3_nt: TGTGCCAGCAGAGTCGGGACAGTTGGAAACACCATATATTTT
cdr3_aa: CASRVGTVGNTIYF
clone_size: .
v_call: TRBV2
j_call: TRBJ1-3
d_call: TRBD1

cdr3_nt: TGTGCCAGCAGCTACAGGGGGCGTGTATATACCGGGGAGCTGTTTTTT
cdr3_aa: CASSYRGRVYTGELFF
clone_size: .
v_call: TRBV7-9
j_call: TRBJ2-2
d_call: TRBD1

cdr3_nt: TGTGCCAGTAGTATATTAGGGGGCGACTATGGCTACACCTTC
cdr3_aa: CASSILGGDYGYTF
clone_size: .
v_call: TRBV19
j_call: TRBJ1-2
d_call: TRBD1

cdr3_nt: TGCGCCAGCAGCCCCGGGACAGGGGGGAGAAGTACTGAAGCTTTCTTT
cdr3_aa: CASSPGTGGRSTEAFF
clone_size: .
v_call: TRBV5-1
j_call: TRBJ1-1
d_call: TRBD1

cdr3_nt: TGTGCCAGCAGCTCGGAATCCATAGGACTAGCGGCCTACGAGCAGTACTTC
cdr3_aa: CASSSESIGLAAYEQYF
clone_size: once
v_call: TRBV5-4
j_call: TRBJ2-7
d_call: TRBD2

cdr3_nt: TGTGCCATCTCCTCCGAGCCGAACACTGAAGCTTTCTTT
cdr3_aa: CAISSEPNTEAFF
clone_size: .
v_call: TRBV10-3
j_call: TRBJ1-1
d_call: .

cdr3_nt: TGTGCCAGCAGCTTAACAGGGGGGGAAGAGACCCAGTACTTC
cdr3_aa: CASSLTGGEETQYF
clone_size: .
v_call: TRBV7-3
j_call: TRBJ2-5
d_call: .

cdr3_nt: TGTGCCAGCAGCCAAGGCTTTCGCGGGAAGAACAATGAGCAGTTCTTC
cdr3_aa: CASSQGFRGKNNEQFF
clone_size: few
v_call: TRBV3-1/TRBV3-2
j_call: TRBJ2-1
d_call: .

cdr3_nt: TGTGCCAGCAGCCCAAGGGGTGCACCGAACTATGGCTACACCTTC
cdr3_aa: CASSPRGAPNYGYTF
clone_size: .
v_call: TRBV7-6
j_call: TRBJ1-2
d_call: .

cdr3_nt: TGTGCCAGCAGCTTAGACCGTTATACGCAGTATTTT
cdr3_aa: CASSLDRYTQYF
clone_size: .
v_call: TRBV11-2
j_call: TRBJ2-3
d_call: .

cdr3_nt: TGTGCTAGTGGTACCCGCTTACCGGGACAGGGGGCCTTCTATGGCTACACCTTC
cdr3_aa: CASGTRLPGQGAFYGYTF
clone_size: .
v_call: TRBV12-5
j_call: TRBJ1-2
d_call: TRBD1

cdr3_nt: TGTGCCAGTACCGACAGATTAGGCGAGCAGTACTTC
cdr3_aa: CASTDRLGEQYF
clone_size: .
v_call: TRBV19
j_call: TRBJ2-7
d_call: .

cdr3_nt: TGTGCCAGCAGTGCAACAGGGTCCGGCTACACCTTC
cdr3_aa: CASSATGSGYTF
clone_size: few
v_call: TRBV25-1
j_call: TRBJ1-2
d_call: .

cdr3_nt: TGTGCCAGCTCCCGGACAGGGGGCGTGGAGACCCAGTACTTC
cdr3_aa: CASSRTGGVETQYF
clone_size: .
v_call: TRBV18
j_call: TRBJ2-5
d_call: TRBD1